This T cell receptor beta chain derives from a study of T-cell memory formation after mild COVID-19. The germline V and J ends were trimmed by 2 bases and 4 bases, with 14 bases remaining between them. CDR1 and CDR2 (germline): MNHNS, SASEGT. This CDR3 is 15 amino acids long. TCRdb re-analysed the 5' RACE reads in MiXCR, keeping a single row per CDR3 protein. The data show 540,000 or so distinct CDR3 sequences, roughly 20% seen once. The sample was PBMCs or a T cell subset sorted from them (not recorded which). V and J are TRBV6-1 and TRBJ1-2; D unclear. The source is an adult woman who had mild COVID-19 (a few samples of this study predate the infection). Cell type and time point are not known. The CDR3 loop reads CASSESTGEPYGYTF. In DNA form, the CDR3 reads TGTGCCAGCAGTGAATCCACCGGGGAGCCCTATGGCTACACCTTC.